This paragraph reports one T cell receptor beta chain. Its antigen target is currently unknown. No base quality values were provided; no much bigger clone lies one nucleotide off. This sample is drawn from a study of blood T cell repertoires in COVID-19 (dated by TCRdb to about 2020). Regarding the complete study: Samples from collaborators originated in the United States, Italy and Spain and spanned both the acute and convalescent phases of COVID-19. The prospective study material was composed of cDNA or gDNA derived from T cells, B-cell-depleted T cells, or PBMCs. Subjects who had been exposed to COVID-19, were actively infected with it, or had recovered from it provided the deeply sampled blood TCRbeta repertoires that made up the dataset. The repertoires were released in a freely available public database meant as a resource for research on the immune response to SARS-CoV-2. Samples came from the ongoing ImmuneRACE study (first 160 participants) plus 1,254 subjects from 6 global collaborators. Sample metadata almost always included a de-identified subject ID, COVID-19 status, age in years and sex. Where HLA class I and class II types were available, the types were taken from metadata supplied by the sample provider, not from assay-based typing. The full study reports these points: The quantity of clinical and demographic metadata differed by source and by participant and was supplied without curation.

TCRbeta CDR3 regions were amplified from genomic DNA by means of the immunoSEQ Assay, a bias-controlled multiplex PCR. The authors' analysis ran thus. The number of nucleated cells in each sample was estimated from the amplification of reference gene primers within the assay. To quantify the absolute abundance of each unique TCRbeta CDR3 rearrangement, sequence reads were collapsed and filtered. Productive Simpson clonality was computed per sample as the square root of Simpson's diversity index over productive rearrangements. TCRdb took this table from immuneACCESS and kept in-frame rearrangements with V and J called. Such tables lack part of the clones; where checked against another copy, unresolved V genes explain under half of the gap, and the rest is unexplained. V and J calls and clone size are given by that table; D and trimming were obtained from the DNA. The sample table records about 92,000 clones; roughly 72% of these occur just once. The top ten clones comprise 20% to 25% of the sample.

Trimming removed 1 base from V and 3 bases from J, leaving 12 bases between the germline ends. CDR1 is given as SGDLS and CDR2 as YYNGEE, both from the germline V gene. From the cysteine through the phenylalanine, the CDR3 covers 15 amino acids. The CDR3 DNA has 45 bases and is translated from base 1. Collaborating institutions collected whole blood in K2EDTA tubes following their own protocols. For TCRbeta analysis, collaborator samples were shipped as frozen whole blood, as isolated PBMCs, or as DNA extracted from either sample type. This TCR came from a woman aged 55-75 years in a cohort sampled during active or convalescent COVID-19. This sequence uses TRBV9 and TRBJ2-3, with no D gene named confidently. The sample consisted of peripheral blood. The sequenced DNA is TGTGCCAGCAGCGTATCAGGCGAGAGAACAGATACGCAGTATTTT. This yields the protein CASSVSGERTDTQYF.